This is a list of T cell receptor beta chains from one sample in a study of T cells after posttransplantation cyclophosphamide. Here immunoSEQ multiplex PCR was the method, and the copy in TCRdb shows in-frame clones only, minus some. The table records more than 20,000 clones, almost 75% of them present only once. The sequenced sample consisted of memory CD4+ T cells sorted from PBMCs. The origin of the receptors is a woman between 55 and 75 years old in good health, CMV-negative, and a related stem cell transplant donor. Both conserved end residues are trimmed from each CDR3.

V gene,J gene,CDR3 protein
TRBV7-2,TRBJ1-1,ASRTRGMNTEAF
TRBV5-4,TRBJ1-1,ASNPRGQLNTEAF
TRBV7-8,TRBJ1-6,ASSLGQSSYNSPLH
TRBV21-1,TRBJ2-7,ASSRYGKRRY
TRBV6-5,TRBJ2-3,ASSVGGDTQY
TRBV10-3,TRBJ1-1,AISSLTGVNTEAF
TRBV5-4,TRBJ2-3,ASSSGLVVGTDTQY
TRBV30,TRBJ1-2,AWTSLGAGFSSYGYT
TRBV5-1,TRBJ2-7,ASSLDGAEQY
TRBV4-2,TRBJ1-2,ASSQITTGSGGYT
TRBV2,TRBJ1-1,ASSGQPMNTEAF
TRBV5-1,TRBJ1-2,ASSFDGDYGYT
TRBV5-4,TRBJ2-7,ASSLGGDWGEQY
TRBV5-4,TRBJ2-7,ASSFDWSYEQY
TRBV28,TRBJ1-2,ASSLAGRDYGYT
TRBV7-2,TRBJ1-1,ASSSPPVGRGQNTEAF
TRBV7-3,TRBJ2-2,ASSLKPRGAGDTGELF
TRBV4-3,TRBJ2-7,ASSQDLGTGKYEQY
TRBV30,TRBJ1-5,AWSIDRNQPQH
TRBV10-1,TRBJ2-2,ASSRDFNTGELF
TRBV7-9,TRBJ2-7,VIGRGGYEQY
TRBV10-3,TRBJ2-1,AISEQTYNEQF
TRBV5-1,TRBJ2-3,ASSLGTSGYPDTQY
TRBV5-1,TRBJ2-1,ASSLDGTIYNEQF
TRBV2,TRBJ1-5,ASSVKRGQLSNQPQH
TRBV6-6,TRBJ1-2,ASSYSRDRGGYT
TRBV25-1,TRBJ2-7,ASSPSGAYEQY
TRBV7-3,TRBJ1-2,ASSLTYRDYGYT
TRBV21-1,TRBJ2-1,ASSKAAGGPAEQF
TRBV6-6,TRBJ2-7,ASRTGGGKSSYEQY
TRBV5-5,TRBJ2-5,ASSSLGGETQY
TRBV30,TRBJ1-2,AWSPGLLYGYT
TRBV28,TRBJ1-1,ASSDIRNTEAF
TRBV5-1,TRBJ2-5,ASSPGAGGPEETQY
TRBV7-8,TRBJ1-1,ASSLSHSKNTEAF
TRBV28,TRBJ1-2,ASSFGGYGYT
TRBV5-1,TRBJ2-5,ASSPATGRGETQY
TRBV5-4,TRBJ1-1,ASSLVRSQGNEAF
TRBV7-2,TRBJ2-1,ASRAPGDPYNEQF
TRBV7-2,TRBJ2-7,ASSLGLAGGRRDEQY
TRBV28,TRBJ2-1,ASSLEVVEEQF
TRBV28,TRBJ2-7,ASSSGAVGEQY
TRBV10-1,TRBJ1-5,ARPQGAHQPQH
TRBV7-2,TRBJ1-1,ASSLDMNTGWTEAF
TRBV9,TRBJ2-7,ASSTLDSYEQY
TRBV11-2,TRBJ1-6,ASSSLTGHNSPLH
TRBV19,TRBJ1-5,ASSIDSDQPQH
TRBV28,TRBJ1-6,ASEGGRQGAYSPLH
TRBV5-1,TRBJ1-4,ASSWGQGGEKLF
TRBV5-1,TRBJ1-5,ASSQGSNQPQH
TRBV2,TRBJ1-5,ASSLQGGDNQPQH
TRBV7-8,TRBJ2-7,ASSLGSSSEQY
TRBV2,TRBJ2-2,ASKGTSGGTNTGELF
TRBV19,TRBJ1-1,ASSRGDREAF
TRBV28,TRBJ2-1,ASSLRGRGEQF
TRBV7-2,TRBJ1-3,ASSPNSGNTIY
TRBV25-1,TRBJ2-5,ASSPSETQY
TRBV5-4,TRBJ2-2,ASSLLMLAGGRTGELF
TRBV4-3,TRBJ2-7,ASSQSGARVEQY
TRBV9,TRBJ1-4,ASSGEPTTNEKLF